This T cell receptor (beta chain) was sequenced in a study of blood T cell repertoires in COVID-19. Overall study: COVID-19 samples, acute and convalescent, were from the United States, Italy and Spain. The cDNA or gDNA used as material had been derived from T cells, B-cell-depleted T cells, or PBMCs.

The germline V gene encodes CDR1 SEHNR and CDR2 FQNEAQ (reference sequence). CDR3 length equals 16 residues. Trimming removed 6 bases from V and 2 bases from J; junction bases left unmatched: 4. Original processing notes: Estimation of nucleated cell counts was performed using reference gene primer amplification. Repertoires were generated with immunoSEQ multiplex PCR, while TCRdb's copy carries only in-frame clones and drops some. The V and J calls and clone size were taken over from that table, and D and trimming were inferred from the DNA. The sample lists fewer than 140,000 clones, about 79% occurring once. Seattle-derived patients entered the study during active infection and were followed longitudinally.

The chain employs TRBV7-9 and TRBJ2-5, with 15 nucleotides matching TRBD2. The receptor was derived from a man older than 75 with COVID-19, enrolled during active disease. The sequenced sample was peripheral blood. DNA for the CDR3: TGTGCCAGCAGTTCCGGACTAGCGGGAGGGCAAGAGACCCAGTACTTC. It specifies CASSSGLAGGQETQYF.